These T cell receptor beta chains were read from a single sample in a study of blood T cell repertoires in COVID-19. Generated by immunoSEQ multiplex PCR, the TCRdb table keeps only in-frame clones and is missing some. The table shows about 330,000 clones, with approximately 89% occurring only once. Sequenced input: PBMCs or T cells enriched from blood (not recorded which). Source of these receptors: a woman aged 25 to 39 who had recovered from COVID-19. CDR3s include the opening cysteine and the closing phenylalanine or tryptophan. Size values are once, few and many counts, or a class for expanded clones, and some rows have none.

NA	TRBV28	TRBJ2-1	CASSLYRDRYNEQFF
NA	TRBV2	TRBJ1-2	CASSIRDISGYTF
NA	TRBV3-1/TRBV3-2	TRBJ2-1	CASSQARSRPYNEQFF
NA	TRBV21-1	TRBJ2-7	CATTKDRGHEQYF
NA	TRBV25-1	TRBJ1-1	CASSVNDRGWTEAFF
once	TRBV4-1	TRBJ1-2	CASSSTDTFRGRVYGYTF
NA	TRBV6-9	TRBJ1-5	CASKNPDRAHQPQHF
NA	TRBV2	TRBJ1-3	CASSETGNTIYF
NA	TRBV5-1	TRBJ2-7	CASRLSRSGTHYEQYF
NA	TRBV19	TRBJ2-2	CASSPLTAVNTGELLF
NA	TRBV25-1	TRBJ1-2	CASSSWEGTGLDYGYTF
NA	TRBV5-6	TRBJ2-1	CASSLLGTGDNEQFF
NA	TRBV3-1/TRBV3-2	TRBJ1-6	CASSQVPTGVGIILSPLHF
NA	TRBV11-2	TRBJ1-1	CASSFLFSEAFF
few	TRBV3-1/TRBV3-2	TRBJ1-1	CASSQVDREGTAFF
once	TRBV14	TRBJ2-5	CATSRQTQETQYF
NA	TRBV5-1	TRBJ2-7	CASSLGPGQVSYEQYF
NA	TRBV5-4	TRBJ2-7	CASSNLGGEMYEQYF
NA	TRBV6-5	TRBJ2-6	CAVDSSSGANVLTF
NA	TRBV9	TRBJ2-3	CASSVETGTDTQYF
NA	TRBV9	TRBJ1-2	CASSASGLGGGYGYTF
NA	TRBV30	TRBJ1-1	CAWSAGELGTEAFF
NA	TRBV19	TRBJ1-2	CATGRDLNYGYTF
NA	TRBV7-9	TRBJ1-6	CASSLGGQETLHF
NA	TRBV7-2	TRBJ1-5	CASSFREQPQHF
NA	TRBV6-1	TRBJ1-2	CASSEAGGYGYTF
NA	TRBV28	TRBJ1-2	CASSPTAGAFYGYTF
many	TRBV19	TRBJ1-5	CASSIDWTGYNQPQHF
NA	TRBV19	TRBJ2-6	CASRWSPSSGANVLTF
NA	TRBV29-1	TRBJ1-1	CSALGSPEGTEAFF
NA	TRBV21-1	TRBJ1-2	CASSKAQGQAFYGYTF
NA	TRBV19	TRBJ1-2	CASTQIRGGYGYTF
NA	TRBV5-1	TRBJ2-1	CASSLSLNEQFF